A selection of T cell receptor beta chains follows, all from one sample in a study of cytomegalovirus exposure and HLA in healthy donors. The table came from immunoSEQ multiplex PCR; TCRdb's copy has only in-frame clones and leaves some out. The sample consists of roughly 150,000 clones, roughly 95% of them appearing once. Sequencing input: PBMCs. These receptors were taken from a woman younger than 35 in good health and CMV-seronegative. Both conserved end residues are part of each CDR3. D genes are given only for firm matches. Clone sizes are given selectively: once, few, many, or a class where the clone is expanded.

D | size | J | V | DNA | CDR3
NA | NA | TRBJ2-6 | TRBV6-6 | TGTGCCAGCAGCGACACCTTCTCTGGGGCCAACGTCCTGACTTTC | CASSDTFSGANVLTF
TRBD1 | once | TRBJ2-7 | TRBV2 | TGTGCCAGCAGTGTCGAGGGACAGGGGAACTACGAGCAGTACTTC | CASSVEGQGNYEQYF
NA | NA | TRBJ1-2 | TRBV5-1 | TGCGCCAGCAGCTTGTTTGACAGCTTTAACTATGGCTACACCTTC | CASSLFDSFNYGYTF
NA | NA | TRBJ2-7 | TRBV18 | TGTGCCAGCTCACCGGTTAGCTACGAGCAGTACTTC | CASSPVSYEQYF
NA | NA | TRBJ2-5 | TRBV18 | TGTGCCAGCTCACCGCGAGGCGGTGGGGCAGAGACCCAGTACTTC | CASSPRGGGAETQYF
TRBD1 | NA | TRBJ2-1 | TRBV19 | TGTGCCAGTACTGACAGGGGGGCACCCTACAATGAGCAGTTCTTC | CASTDRGAPYNEQFF
NA | NA | TRBJ1-1 | TRBV6-5 | TGTGCCAGCAGTTACCTGGGGCTCGTTTTCTTT | CASSYLGLVFF
NA | NA | TRBJ1-1 | TRBV4-3 | TGCGCCAGCAGCCAAGACCGCTCAGTTGAAGCTTTCTTT | CASSQDRSVEAFF
NA | NA | TRBJ2-7 | TRBV6-5 | TGTGCCAGCAGTTACAGCAGGGGTTGGGAGCAGTACTTC | CASSYSRGWEQYF
TRBD1 | NA | TRBJ2-7 | TRBV7-2 | TGTGCCAGCAGCGGCGACAGGGCCAGCTACGAGCAGTACTTC | CASSGDRASYEQYF
NA | NA | TRBJ2-2 | TRBV6-5 | TGTGCCAGCAGTTACGGGGCCTCGCCCACCGGGGAGCTGTTTTTT | CASSYGASPTGELFF
NA | NA | TRBJ1-3 | TRBV7-6 | TGTGCCAGCAGCTTATCAGCTGGAAACACCATATATTTT | CASSLSAGNTIYF
TRBD1 | NA | TRBJ2-7 | TRBV4-2 | TGTGCCAGCAGCCAAGGGGCTCCGGGACAGGCGTCCTACGAGCAGTACTTC | CASSQGAPGQASYEQYF
TRBD2 | NA | TRBJ2-3 | TRBV5-1 | TGCGCCAGCAGGGTGGGGGGGGTGACAGATACGCAGTATTTT | CASRVGGVTDTQYF
TRBD2 | NA | TRBJ2-2 | TRBV7-8 | TGTGCCAGCAGCCCAAACCGGGGGGGACTTGCCGGGGAGCTGTTTTTT | CASSPNRGGLAGELFF
NA | NA | TRBJ1-1 | TRBV10-3 | TGTGCCATCAGTGCTGGGGGCGGCATGAACACTGAAGCTTTCTTT | CAISAGGGMNTEAFF
TRBD1 | NA | TRBJ1-2 | TRBV4-3 | TGCGCCAGCAGCCAAGCATTCACAGGGGTAGGCTATGGCTACACCTTC | CASSQAFTGVGYGYTF
TRBD1 | NA | TRBJ1-5 | TRBV4-2 | TGTGCCAGCAGCCAGCGGACAGGGTTGAGTGATCAGCCCCAGCATTTT | CASSQRTGLSDQPQHF
TRBD1 | once | TRBJ2-7 | TRBV7-9 | TGTGCCAGCAGCCGGGGACAGGGCTACGAGCAGTACTTC | CASSRGQGYEQYF
TRBD1 | NA | TRBJ2-3 | TRBV2 | TGTGCCAGCAGCAGACAGGGGGGGACAGATACGCAGTATTTT | CASSRQGGTDTQYF
TRBD1 | NA | TRBJ1-3 | TRBV30 | TGTGCCTGGAGTCCTGACAGGGCTGGAAACACCATATATTTT | CAWSPDRAGNTIYF
TRBD1 | NA | TRBJ2-2 | TRBV5-3 | TGTGCCAGAAGCTTGACAGGGGGCTATACCGGGGAGCTGTTTTTT | CARSLTGGYTGELFF
NA | NA | TRBJ2-2 | TRBV13 | TGTGCCAGCAGTATTGCCGGGGGGGAGCTGTTTTTT | CASSIAGGELFF
TRBD1 | once | TRBJ1-2 | TRBV2 | TGTGCCAGCAGTGGGGACAGTTATGGCTACACCTTC | CASSGDSYGYTF
TRBD1 | NA | TRBJ2-7 | TRBV9 | TGTGCCAGCAGCGTAGGGGACAGGGGGCTCGAGCAGTACTTC | CASSVGDRGLEQYF